The rows below give T cell receptor beta chains drawn from one sample of a study of CD8 T cells in ankylosing spondylitis. Via MiXCR, TCRdb re-called the 5' RACE reads, giving one row per CDR3 protein. The sample holds 670,000 or so distinct CDR3 sequences; around 20% are singletons and the top ten take around 20%. The sequenced sample was blood, either unsorted or a sorted T cell fraction (not recorded which). These receptors were taken from a male donor with ankylosing spondylitis. Each CDR3 is given with its conserved first and last residue. A D gene is named only where the DNA matches it firmly. Only part of the rows carry a size: once, few, many, or a class if the clone is expanded.

clone size | J gene | CDR3 length | V gene | D gene | CDR3 DNA | CDR3 protein
. | TRBJ2-7 | 13 | TRBV28 | . | TGTGCCAGCAGTATACAAGAATCCTACGAGCAGTACTTC | CASSIQESYEQYF
. | TRBJ2-7 | 13 | TRBV25-1 | . | TGTGCCAGCAGTGAATGGGCTTACTCCGAGCAGTACTTC | CASSEWAYSEQYF
. | TRBJ2-7 | 16 | TRBV10-2 | TRBD1 | TGCGCCAGCAGCCCCTCGACAGGGGAAGTAACCTACGAGCAGTACTTC | CASSPSTGEVTYEQYF
. | TRBJ2-7 | 16 | TRBV7-2 | TRBD2 | TGTGCCAGCAGCCCGACTACTAGCGGGAGTATATACGAGCAGTACTTC | CASSPTTSGSIYEQYF
many | TRBJ2-7 | 14 | TRBV5-1 | . | TGCGCCAGCAGCTTTGGGACACCTTCCTACGAGCAGTACTTC | CASSFGTPSYEQYF
few | TRBJ2-3 | 15 | TRBV4-1 | . | TGCGCCAGCAGCGCCCGGGACGGGAGCACAGATACGCAGTATTTT | CASSARDGSTDTQYF
few | TRBJ2-1 | 15 | TRBV6-5 | . | TGTGCCAGCAGTTATAGGGGGGCCTCCTACAATGAGCAGTTCTTC | CASSYRGASYNEQFF
few | TRBJ1-6 | 13 | TRBV12-3/TRBV12-4 | . | TGTGCCAGCAGTTTTACAGGGAATTCACCCCTCCACTTT | CASSFTGNSPLHF
few | TRBJ1-1 | 13 | TRBV28 | . | TGTGCCAGCAGTTTGGTGTGGCAGGGTGAAGCTTTCTTT | CASSLVWQGEAFF
few | TRBJ1-5 | 13 | TRBV20-1 | . | TGCAGTGCTAGGGGTGGCGGATCGCAGCCCCAGCATTTT | CSARGGGSQPQHF
. | TRBJ2-6 | 17 | TRBV19 | . | TGTGCCAGTAGACCAGGGGCGGACAACTCTGGGGCCAACGTCCTGACTTTC | CASRPGADNSGANVLTF
few | TRBJ1-4 | 17 | TRBV11-2 | TRBD1 | TGTGCCAGCAGCTTTCTTTTCCCGGGACAGCAGAATGAAAAACTGTTTTTT | CASSFLFPGQQNEKLFF
. | TRBJ2-6 | 16 | TRBV6-5 | . | TGTGCCAGCAGTTACTCGGCCCGGACTGGGGCCAACGTCCTGACTTTC | CASSYSARTGANVLTF
few | TRBJ2-1 | 17 | TRBV4-2 | TRBD2 | TGTGCCAGCAGCCAAGATCGGGCTAGCGGGGGGGGCAATGAGCAGTTCTTC | CASSQDRASGGGNEQFF
few | TRBJ2-1 | 15 | TRBV7-3 | TRBD1 | TGTGCCAGCAGCCTAGACAGGGACTCCTACAATGAGCAGTTCTTC | CASSLDRDSYNEQFF
few | TRBJ1-1 | 11 | TRBV7-2 | . | TGTGCACACCTATCGAACACTGAAGCTTTCTTT | CAHLSNTEAFF
few | TRBJ2-3 | 13 | TRBV20-1 | . | TGCAGTGCTGACGACCTGAGCACAGATACGCAGTATTTT | CSADDLSTDTQYF
. | TRBJ2-2 | 15 | TRBV4-3 | TRBD2 | TGCGCCAGCAGCCAAGATAGGCGGGAGCACGGGGAGCTGTTTTTT | CASSQDRREHGELFF
few | TRBJ1-6 | 16 | TRBV4-1 | TRBD1 | TGCGCCAGCAGCCAAGGACCGGGACAGGATAATTCACCCCTCCACTTT | CASSQGPGQDNSPLHF
. | TRBJ2-7 | 15 | TRBV12-3/TRBV12-4 | . | TGTGCCAGCAGCCCCGAGGATAGGGTGTTCCACGAGCAGTACTTC | CASSPEDRVFHEQYF
few | TRBJ1-1 | 13 | TRBV6-1 | TRBD1 | TGTGCCATCTCGACAGGGGTGGGCACTGAAGCTTTCTTT | CAISTGVGTEAFF
. | TRBJ2-2 | 13 | TRBV5-1 | . | TGCGCCAGCAGCTTGGAGGTTAGAGGGGAGCTGTTTTTT | CASSLEVRGELFF
few | TRBJ2-7 | 15 | TRBV6-1 | TRBD1 | TGTGCCAGCAGAGACCGGGACAGGGTACTCGACGAGCAGTACTTC | CASRDRDRVLDEQYF
few | TRBJ2-7 | 15 | TRBV21-1 | . | TGTGCCAGCAGTCCTGGGTCGACCTGGGGTTACGAGCAGTACTTC | CASSPGSTWGYEQYF
. | TRBJ2-4 | 18 | TRBV6-2/TRBV6-3 | . | TGTGCCAGCAGTTACTATGGCGGAGCGGCCCCCGTCAAAAACATTCAGTACTTC | CASSYYGGAAPVKNIQYF
. | TRBJ2-3 | 15 | TRBV12-3/TRBV12-4 | . | TGTGCCAGCAGTTTAGGGCGGGTCCCCACAGATACGCAGTATTTT | CASSLGRVPTDTQYF
. | TRBJ1-6 | 13 | TRBV2 | . | TGTGCCAGCAGTGCGGAGTATAATTCACCCCTCCACTTT | CASSAEYNSPLHF
few | TRBJ1-2 | 13 | TRBV14 | . | TGTGCCAGCAGCCTAAACTACAGGTCTAGCTACACCTTC | CASSLNYRSSYTF
few | TRBJ2-7 | 14 | TRBV4-3 | . | TGCGCCAGCAGCCAAGAGGTCAGATTCTACGAGCAGTACTTC | CASSQEVRFYEQYF
few | TRBJ2-7 | 15 | TRBV7-9 | TRBD1 | TGTGCCAGCAGCTCGATCGACAGGGGGCTCTACGAGCAGTACTTC | CASSSIDRGLYEQYF
. | TRBJ2-2 | 15 | TRBV24-1 | TRBD2 | TGTGCCACCAGCGCTAGCGGGAAAAACACCGGGGAGCTGTTTTTT | CATSASGKNTGELFF
. | TRBJ2-7 | 15 | TRBV12-3/TRBV12-4 | TRBD2 | TGTGCCAGCAGTTTACAGGGCGGGGGCTCCTACGAGCAGTACTTC | CASSLQGGGSYEQYF